The 32 T cell receptor beta chains below were found in one sample sequenced in a study of blood T cell repertoires in COVID-19. Only in-frame clones appear in the TCRdb table, and some are missing; sequencing was by immunoSEQ multiplex PCR. This table holds some 190,000 clones, about 80% found once. Sequencing input: peripheral blood. Receptors originate from a man aged 60-69 years with acute or convalescent COVID-19.

The chain employs TRBV9 and TRBJ1-2, with D hard to call. Trimming removed 2 bases from V and 6 bases from J, with 17 bases in between. The germline V gene encodes CDR1 SGDLS and CDR2 YYNGEE. The CDR3 sequence is 15 residues long. CDR3: CASSVGDGIGDGYTF. CDR3 nucleotide sequence: TGTGCCAGCAGCGTGGGTGACGGGATCGGGGATGGCTACACCTTC.

V and J are TRBV4-3 and TRBJ1-3; 8 nucleotides line up with TRBD1. The V gene's germline CDR1 is LGHNA and CDR2 YSLEER. With V trimmed by 0 bases and J by 0 bases, 7 bases remained unmatched. This CDR3 is 18 amino acids long. The CDR3 nucleotides are TGCGCCAGCAGCCAAGATGGGGGACAGGTTCGCTCTGGAAACACCATATATTTT. Amino acids: CASSQDGGQVRSGNTIYF.

The V call is TRBV2, the J call TRBJ1-5; D might be TRBD1 (5 bases). Germline V gene data show CDR1 as SNHLY and CDR2 as FYNNEI. This CDR3 has 14 amino acids. V lost 3 bases to trimming and J lost 7 bases, with 13 bases between them. CDR3 sequence: CASSDTGGEQPQHF. The CDR3 nucleotides read TGTGCCAGCAGTGATACGGGGGGTGAACAGCCCCAGCATTTT. The complete variable domain, with remaining parts taken from reference TRBV2 and TRBJ1-5, reads EPEVTQTPSHQVTQMGQEVILRCVPISNHLYFYWYRQILGQKVEFLVSFYNNEISEKSEIFDDQFSVERPDGSNFTLKIRSTKLEDSAMYFCASSDTGGEQPQHFGDGTRLSIL.

The chain couples TRBV5-4 to TRBJ2-7, with D possibly matching TRBD2 (6 bases). CDR1 and CDR2 from the germline V gene are SGHNT and YYREEE (reference sequence). V was shortened by 4 bases and J by 0 bases, with 14 bases between the two germline ends. The CDR3 is 15 residues long. CDR3 loop: CASSRDSRSSYEQYF. DNA for the CDR3: TGTGCCAGCAGCCGGGACTCCCGGAGCTCCTACGAGCAGTACTTC.

As for this clone: The sample contains more than one DNA sequence encoding this CDR3. The genes are TRBV7-9 and TRBJ1-3; perhaps TRBD1 as D (6 bases). Trimming removed 6 bases from V and 4 bases from J, with 13 bases in between. Looked up from germline, CDR1 is SEHNR and CDR2 is FQNEAQ (reference sequence). The CDR3 consists of 14 residues. CDR3 nucleotide sequence: TGTGCCAGCAGTCGCCAGGGGTCCGGAAACACCATATATTTT. This codes for CASSRQGSGNTIYF.

The chain uses TRBV7-2 and TRBJ1-4, with 7 bases that match TRBD1. CDR3 size: 18 residues. CDR1 and CDR2 (germline): SGHTA, FQGNSA. Unmatched junction bases numbered 12, after V lost 5 bases and J lost 0 bases. The CDR3 coding sequence is TGTGCCAGCAGCATCAACCCGACAGGGACCACAACTAATGAAAAACTGTTTTTT. It is translated as CASSINPTGTTTNEKLFF.

The J gene is TRBJ1-1, the V gene TRBV25-1; tentative D call: TRBD1 (6 bases). Germline V CDR1 and CDR2: MGHDK, SYGVNS. The CDR3 spans 15 residues. The V end was cut by 9 bases, the J end by 3 bases, with 20 bases between. In DNA, the CDR3 is TGTGCCAGACCTGGGGGGGCTACTTGGGACACTGAAGCTTTCTTT. Translating gives CARPGGATWDTEAFF.

The chain recombines TRBV3-1 (or the pseudogene TRBV3-2) with TRBJ2-7; TRBD2 might be the D (6 bases). CDR1 and CDR2 from the germline V gene are LGHDT and YNNKEL (reference sequence). This CDR3 has 14 amino acids. Trimming stripped 3 bases from V and 3 bases from J, with 12 bases between. CDR3 sequence: CASSHPRENYEQYF. As DNA, the CDR3 is TGTGCCAGCAGCCACCCCCGGGAGAACTACGAGCAGTACTTC.

The chain links TRBV15 to TRBJ2-2, with D perhaps matching TRBD2 (6 bases). Germline values: CDR1 LNHNV, CDR2 YYDKDF (reference sequence). V was trimmed by 6 bases and J by 5 bases, leaving 10 bases between them. CDR3 length: 13 amino acids. CDR3 in amino acids: CATSLRGTGELFF. The DNA for the CDR3 is TGTGCCACCAGTCTGCGGGGAACCGGGGAGCTGTTTTTT. The variable domain in full, with the rest retrieved from reference TRBV15 and TRBJ2-2, is DAMVIQNPRYQVTQFGKPVTLSCSQTLNHNVMYWYQQKSSQAPKLLFHYYDKDFNNEADTPDNFQSRRPNTSFCFLDIRSPGLGDTAMYLCATSLRGTGELFFGEGSRLTVL.

This sequence joins TRBV9 and TRBJ2-1; 11 positions agree with TRBD2. V shed 2 bases and J 1 base; nucleotides not matched to a gene: 5. The CDR3 length is 17 residues. Germline V gene lookup returns CDR1 SGDLS and CDR2 YYNGEE. CDR3 DNA: TGTGCCAGCAGCGTCCTTACTAGCGGGGGATCCTACAATGAGCAGTTCTTC. It codes for CASSVLTSGGSYNEQFF.

The chain has TRBV7-3 and TRBJ1-2; weak D call: TRBD1 (6 bases). CDR1 is SGHTA, CDR2 FQGTGA, per germline. The CDR3 covers 14 residues. Trimming took 2 bases from V and 7 from J, leaving 14 bases between them. The CDR3 here is CASSLGGRGSGYTF. In DNA, the CDR3 is TGTGCCAGCAGCTTAGGGGGCAGAGGTAGTGGCTACACCTTC.

For the CDR3, the DNA is TGTGCCAGCAGCCAACTAGCGGGGGTCCAAGAGACCCAGTACTTC. Residues: CASSQLAGVQETQYF. This chain uses TRBV7-3 with TRBJ2-5; 11 positions agree with TRBD2. The CDR3 is 15 residues long. With 5 bases clipped from V and 1 base from J, the junction kept 3 bases outside the gene matches. Germline loops: CDR1 SGHTA, CDR2 FQGTGA.

The gene calls are TRBV9 and TRBJ2-7, with a possible D match to TRBD1 (5 bases). The CDR3 has 14 residues. Trimming left V 2 bases short and J 1 base short, with 10 bases between. Germline V gives CDR1 SGDLS, CDR2 YYNGEE. CDR3 loop: CASSVETASYEQYF. The CDR3 nucleotides read TGTGCCAGCAGCGTTGAGACAGCTTCCTACGAGCAGTACTTC.

V gene TRBV30 combines with J gene TRBJ1-3; 8 bases are shared with TRBD1. This CDR3 spans 16 amino acids. Looked up from germline, CDR1 is GTSNPN and CDR2 is SVGIG (reference sequence). V trimming: 2 bases; J trimming: 1 base; junction bases outside the gene matches: 7. The CDR3 DNA reads TGTGCCTGGAGTAGTTGGCAGGGGGCTTCTGGAAACACCATATATTTT. Its protein is CAWSSWQGASGNTIYF.

This chain connects TRBV13 to TRBJ1-6, with TRBD1 matching 10 bases. The trim removed 5 bases at V and 9 bases at J, leaving 10 bases unmatched. This CDR3 region has 16 residues. Germline CDR1 reads PRHDT; CDR2 reads FYEKMQ (reference sequence). This chain's CDR3 is CASSVRQGARVSPLHF. In DNA form, the CDR3 reads TGTGCCAGCAGCGTGAGACAGGGGGCGCGAGTTTCACCCCTCCACTTT.

The chain carries TRBV30 and TRBJ2-4; 10 nucleotides agree with TRBD2. CDR3 size: 14 residues. Trimming cost V 5 bases and J 8 bases; bases outside gene matches: 9. CDR1 GTSNPN and CDR2 SVGIG come from the germline V gene (reference sequence). CDR3 coding DNA: TGTGCCTGGGCTCCAAGCGGGAGGGCCCACATTCAGTACTTC. It specifies CAWAPSGRAHIQYF.

The chain is built from TRBV19 and TRBJ1-1, with a possible D match to TRBD1 (6 bases). The V and J ends lost 6 bases and 7 bases respectively, with 18 bases between them. The CDR3 spans 14 residues. Germline V gives CDR1 LNHDA, CDR2 SQIVND (reference sequence). CDR3 residues: CASRMDSGTDEAFF. The CDR3, as DNA: TGTGCCAGTAGAATGGACAGCGGAACAGATGAAGCTTTCTTT. Variable domain in full (rest from reference TRBV19 and TRBJ1-1): DGGITQSPKYLFRKEGQNVTLSCEQNLNHDAMYWYRQDPGQGLRLIYYSQIVNDFQKGDIAEGYSVSREKKESFPLTVTSAQKNPTAFYLCASRMDSGTDEAFFGQGTRLTVV.

The chain employs TRBV7-9 and TRBJ2-1; 11 positions agree with TRBD1. V lost 4 bases, J lost 8 bases, and 4 bases stayed unmatched. From germline, CDR1 is SEHNR and CDR2 FQNEAQ (reference sequence). CDR3 length: 14 amino acids. CDR3 sequence: CASSWDRGSHEQFF. Here the CDR3 DNA reads TGTGCCAGCAGCTGGGACAGGGGGTCCCATGAGCAGTTCTTC.

There are many counts of this clone. This chain uses TRBV6-5 with TRBJ2-2, with TRBD2 as a possible D gene (5 bases). Deletions cut 7 bases from V and 1 base from J, with 10 bases between. The germline gives CDR1 MNHEY, CDR2 SVGAGI. The CDR3 covers 14 residues. DNA for the CDR3: TGTGCCAGCAAACGGGGAGTGAACACCGGGGAGCTGTTTTTT. This sequence encodes CASKRGVNTGELFF.

V and J are TRBV5-8 and TRBJ1-5; 8 positions agree with TRBD1. V lost 3 bases, J lost 2 bases, and 4 bases stayed unmatched. This CDR3 is 15 amino acids long. Per the germline V gene, CDR1 is SGHTS and CDR2 is YDEGEE. This CDR3 reads CASSSGGYRNQPQHF. The CDR3 DNA sequence: TGTGCCAGCAGCTCAGGGGGCTATCGCAATCAGCCCCAGCATTTT.

The chain combines TRBV6-5 with TRBJ2-1; 13 positions agree with TRBD2. J was trimmed by 5 bases and V by 6 bases; bases with no gene match: 4. The CDR3 contains 15 residues. Germline CDR1 reads MNHEY; CDR2 reads SVGAGI. CDR3 sequence reads: CASSSGLAGNNEQFF. CDR3 nucleotide sequence: TGTGCCAGCAGCTCGGGACTAGCGGGGAACAATGAGCAGTTCTTC.

V usage is TRBV7-9 and J usage is TRBJ2-7; D unclear. This CDR3 contains 15 residues. The V end lost 0 bases, the J end lost 6 bases, and 15 bases lay between the germline ends. Per the germline V gene, CDR1 is SEHNR and CDR2 is FQNEAQ (reference sequence). CDR3 loop: CASSLAGLANSEQYF. The CDR3 DNA follows: TGTGCCAGCAGCTTAGCGGGCTTGGCCAATTCCGAGCAGTACTTC.

CDR3 sequence reads: CASSLVGPDTQYF. Written as DNA, the CDR3 is TGTGCCAGCTCCCTCGTTGGCCCAGATACGCAGTATTTT. The V call is TRBV2, the J call TRBJ2-3, with unresolved D. The CDR3 covers 13 residues. V was pared by 8 bases and J by 4 bases, with 13 bases between. Per the germline V gene, CDR1 is SNHLY and CDR2 is FYNNEI.

The chain recombines TRBV5-1 with TRBJ1-2, with 8 bases aligning to TRBD1. CDR1 is SGHRS, CDR2 YFSETQ, per germline. V gave up 2 bases and J gave up 4 bases; unmatched junction bases: 4. CDR3 length: 14 amino acids. The chain's CDR3 is CASSFGQGPYGYTF. CDR3 nucleotides: TGCGCCAGCAGCTTCGGACAGGGACCCTATGGCTACACCTTC.

The rearrangement uses TRBV4-1 and TRBJ1-1, with 8 bases aligning to TRBD1. This CDR3 has 15 residues. Per the germline V gene, CDR1 is MGHRA and CDR2 is YSYEKL. V dropped 4 bases and J dropped 5; count of bases not matched to a gene: 9. CDR3 nucleotide sequence: TGCGCCAGCAGCCCACACCAGGGGGCGAGGACTGAAGCTTTCTTT. Translated, it gives CASSPHQGARTEAFF.

The CDR3 region has the DNA TGTGCCATCAGTGAGCGAGGATTACGGGTCTATGGCTACACCTTC. This codes for CAISERGLRVYGYTF. The genes are TRBV10-3 and TRBJ1-2; D uncertain. The CDR3 sequence is 15 residues long. In germline, CDR1 is ENHRY, CDR2 SYGVKD. Trimming shortened V by 2 bases and J by 4 bases, and 14 bases separated the two germline ends.

This sequence joins TRBV6-5 and TRBJ1-2, with D perhaps matching TRBD1 (6 bases). The CDR3 sequence is 14 residues long. Germline V gene sequence: CDR1 MNHEY, CDR2 SVGAGI. The V end lost 7 bases, the J end lost 4 bases, and 16 bases lay between the germline ends. The CDR3 region is CASTQGGFGYGYTF. For the CDR3, the DNA is TGTGCCAGCACCCAAGGGGGTTTTGGCTATGGCTACACCTTC.

The V call is TRBV6-5, the J call TRBJ2-1; TRBD2 matches at 8 bases. V trimming: 4 bases; J trimming: 9 bases; junction bases outside the gene matches: 11. The CDR3 runs 15 residues. The V gene's germline CDR1 is MNHEY and CDR2 SVGAGI. The CDR3 sequence: CASSSLVAGGFEQFF. The CDR3 bases are TGTGCCAGCAGTTCCCTTGTGGCGGGGGGCTTTGAGCAGTTCTTC.

This chain uses TRBV30 with TRBJ1-1, with a tentative D call TRBD1 (6 bases). Trimming removed 5 bases from V and 5 bases from J, with 18 bases in between. CDR3 length: 14 amino acids. The V gene's germline CDR1 is GTSNPN and CDR2 SVGIG (reference sequence). As DNA, the CDR3 is TGTGCCTGGCTTTCTCCAGGGGTTGGGACTGAAGCTTTCTTT. Its translation: CAWLSPGVGTEAFF.

V usage is TRBV19 and J usage is TRBJ2-1; 7 bases map to TRBD1. Germline V gene lookup returns CDR1 LNHDA and CDR2 SQIVND (reference sequence). The junction had 2 bases not matched to a gene; V was cut back by 2 bases and J by 7 bases. This CDR3 contains 13 residues. The CDR3 DNA follows: TGTGCCAGTAGTATATTACAGGGGAATGAGCAGTTCTTC. Translating it yields CASSILQGNEQFF.

V and J are TRBV4-1 and TRBJ2-7, with 7 bases that match TRBD2. The CDR3 has 16 residues. The germline V gene has CDR1 MGHRA and CDR2 YSYEKL. V was pared by 0 bases and J by 2 bases, with 7 bases of the junction left unmatched. The CDR3 spells CASSQDASGTAYEQYF. The CDR3 region has the DNA TGCGCCAGCAGCCAAGACGCTAGCGGAACGGCCTACGAGCAGTACTTC.

This clone was recorded at least ten times. The chain is built from TRBV5-1 and TRBJ1-3; 8 bases are a match to TRBD1. In germline, CDR1 is SGHRS, CDR2 YFSETQ. The V gene end was trimmed by 4 bases and the J gene end by 0 bases; junction bases not matched to a gene: 9. The CDR3 spans 17 residues. The CDR3 DNA reads as TGCGCCAGCAGCCCGATGCTTGGGACAGGCTCTGGAAACACCATATATTTT. Amino acids: CASSPMLGTGSGNTIYF.